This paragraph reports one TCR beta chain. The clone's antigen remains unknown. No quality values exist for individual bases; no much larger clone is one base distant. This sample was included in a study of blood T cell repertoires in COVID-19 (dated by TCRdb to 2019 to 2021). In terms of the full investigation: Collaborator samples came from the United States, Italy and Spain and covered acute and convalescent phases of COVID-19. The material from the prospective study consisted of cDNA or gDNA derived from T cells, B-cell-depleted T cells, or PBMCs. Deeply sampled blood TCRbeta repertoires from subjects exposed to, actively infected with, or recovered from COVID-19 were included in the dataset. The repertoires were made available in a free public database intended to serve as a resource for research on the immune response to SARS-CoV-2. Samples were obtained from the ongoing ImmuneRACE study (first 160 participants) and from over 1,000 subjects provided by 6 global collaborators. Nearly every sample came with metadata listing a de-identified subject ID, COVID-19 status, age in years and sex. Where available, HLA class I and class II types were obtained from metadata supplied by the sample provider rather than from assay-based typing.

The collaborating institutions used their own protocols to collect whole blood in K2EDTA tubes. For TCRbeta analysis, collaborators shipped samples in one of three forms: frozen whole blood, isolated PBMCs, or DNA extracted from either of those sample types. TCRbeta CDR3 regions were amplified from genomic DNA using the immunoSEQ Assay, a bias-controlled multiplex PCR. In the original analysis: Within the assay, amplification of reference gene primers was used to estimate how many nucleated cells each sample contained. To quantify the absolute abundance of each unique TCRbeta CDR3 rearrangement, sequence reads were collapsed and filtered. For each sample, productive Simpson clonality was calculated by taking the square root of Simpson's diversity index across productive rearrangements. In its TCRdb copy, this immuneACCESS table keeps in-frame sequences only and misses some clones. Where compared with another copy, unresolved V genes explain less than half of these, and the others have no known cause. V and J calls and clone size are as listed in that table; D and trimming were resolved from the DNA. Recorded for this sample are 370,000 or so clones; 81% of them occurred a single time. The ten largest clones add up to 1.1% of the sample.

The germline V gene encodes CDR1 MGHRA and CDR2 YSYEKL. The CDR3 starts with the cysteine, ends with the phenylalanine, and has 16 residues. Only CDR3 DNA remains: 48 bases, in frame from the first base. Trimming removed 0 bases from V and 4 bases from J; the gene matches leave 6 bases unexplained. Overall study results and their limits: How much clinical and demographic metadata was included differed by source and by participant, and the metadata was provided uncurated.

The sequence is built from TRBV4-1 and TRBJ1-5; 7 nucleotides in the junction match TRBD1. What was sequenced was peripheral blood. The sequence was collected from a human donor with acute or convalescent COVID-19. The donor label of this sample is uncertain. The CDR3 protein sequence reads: CASSQDTDRSNQPQHF. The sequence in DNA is TGCGCCAGCAGCCAAGACACGGACAGGTCAAATCAGCCCCAGCATTTT.